These 2 T cell receptor beta chains came from one sample sequenced in a study of cytomegalovirus exposure and HLA in healthy donors. Amplification used 60 Vbeta primers and 13 Jbeta primers. Profiled with immunoSEQ multiplex PCR; TCRdb holds only in-frame clones, not every one. This sample carries about 270,000 clones, just over 85% of them seen once, and the ten largest clones take 3% to 4%. What was sequenced was PBMCs. The receptors were gathered from a man aged 35-49 years in good health and CMV-seropositive.

This clone was observed a single time. This chain uses TRBV7-8 with TRBJ1-1; D uncertain. Germline loops: CDR1 SGHVS, CDR2 FQNEAQ. The CDR3 loop spans 13 amino acids. V lost 2 bases, J lost 7 bases, and 11 bases lay in between. The DNA for the CDR3 is TGTGCCAGCAGCTTACCCGGAGGGCTTGAAGCTTTCTTT. As protein: CASSLPGGLEAFF. Full variable domain (rest looked up from reference TRBV7-8 and TRBJ1-1): GAGVSQSPRYKVAKRGQDVALRCDPISGHVSLFWYQQALGQGPEFLTYFQNEAQLDKSGLPSDRFFAERPEGSVSTLKIQRTQQEDSAVYLCASSLPGGLEAFFGQGTRLTVV.

The chain recombines TRBV28 with TRBJ1-5; D not resolved. V gave up 2 bases and J gave up 5 bases, with 13 bases separating them. The CDR3 extends over 15 amino acids. The germline gives CDR1 MDHEN, CDR2 SYDVKM. The CDR3 DNA is TGTGCCAGCAGTTTACGGAGGGCGGGTGATCAGCCCCAGCATTTT. As protein: CASSLRRAGDQPQHF.